One sample yielded the 14 T cell receptor beta chains listed below, sequenced in a study of shared clonotypes between healthy human individuals (dated by TCRdb to 2019 to 2021). CD8 naive samples consisted of CD45RO-negative cells that were positively selected for CCR7, yielding a CD45RA+CCR7+ population without TemRA cells. Library construction relied on the immunoSEQ multiplex PCR assay. Imported from immuneACCESS, the table was reduced by TCRdb to in-frame sequences with V and J called. These copies leave out some clones; in studies compared against another copy, an unresolved V gene accounts for under half, and the cause of the remainder is not known. The sample profile shows under 2,000,000 clones; 85% to 95% of them were found once. The top ten clonotypes cover approximately 1% of the sample. The sample was naive CD8+ T cells sorted from blood. The cell subset or site label for this specimen denotes: CD45RA+CCR7+. The receptors derive from a young man in good health.

The chain links TRBV14 to TRBJ2-7; the D gene is possibly TRBD1 (6 bases). V was trimmed by 4 bases and J by 2 bases, leaving 18 bases between them. Per germline, CDR1 SGHDN and CDR2 FVKESK. The CDR3 length is 16 residues. The CDR3 region has the DNA TGTGCCAGCAGCCCTCGGGACACCTTACCCCCCTACGAGCAGTACTTC. It encodes CASSPRDTLPPYEQYF.

The V gene is TRBV30, the J gene TRBJ2-5, with D unresolved. The CDR3 is 14 amino acids. Trimming shortened V by 2 bases and J by 4 bases, and 14 bases separated the two germline ends. The germline CDR1 and CDR2 sequences are GTSNPN and SVGIG (reference sequence). The CDR3 DNA is TGTGCCTGGAGTCCAAGCCTATCATTAGAGACCCAGTACTTC. Its translation: CAWSPSLSLETQYF.

This clone was observed once. The chain uses TRBV5-1 and TRBJ2-2; the D gene is possibly TRBD1 (6 bases). The CDR3 consists of 16 residues. The germline V and J ends were trimmed by 0 bases and 2 bases, with 11 bases remaining between them. The germline CDR1 and CDR2 sequences are SGHRS and YFSETQ. The CDR3 bases are TGCGCCAGCAGCTTGGTGGGGGCGCTTAACACCGGGGAGCTGTTTTTT. Translating it yields CASSLVGALNTGELFF.

V and J are TRBV2 and TRBJ1-4, with a weak D call TRBD1 (5 bases). V lost 1 base, J lost 8 bases, and 23 bases lay in between. CDR1 and CDR2 from the germline V gene are SNHLY and FYNNEI. The CDR3 spans 18 residues. The CDR3, as DNA: TGTGCCAGCAGTGAAGAGCATTTCGGGGCAGGGCGGGCCGAAAAACTGTTTTTT. Its translation is CASSEEHFGAGRAEKLFF.

V is TRBV7-9 and J is TRBJ1-6; no clear D. This CDR3 comprises 11 residues. Germline-derived CDR1 and CDR2 are SEHNR and FQNEAQ (reference sequence). V was cut by 5 bases and J by 7 bases, with 3 bases left in between. CDR3 coding DNA: TGTGCCAGCAGCAAGAATTCACCCCTCCACTTT. Its protein product is CASSKNSPLHF.

The CDR3 loop reads CASSQWGTGPYEQYF. CDR3 nucleotide sequence: TGTGCCAGCAGCCAGTGGGGGACAGGGCCCTACGAGCAGTACTTC. The rearrangement uses TRBV5-4 and TRBJ2-7; TRBD1 aligns across 9 bases. The CDR3 is 15 amino acids. Germline CDR1 is SGHNT and CDR2 is YYREEE (reference sequence). Germline trimming cut 4 bases from V and 2 bases from J; bases unmatched to any gene: 7.

This clone appeared a single time. V usage is TRBV6-6 and J usage is TRBJ2-2, with D maybe TRBD1 (5 bases). CDR1 is MNHNY, CDR2 SVGAGI, per germline (reference sequence). V was cut by 2 bases and J by 5 bases, with 9 bases left in between. The CDR3 covers 14 residues. CDR3 sequence: CASSYDSGTGELFF. Written as DNA, the CDR3 is TGTGCCAGCAGTTACGACAGTGGGACCGGGGAGCTGTTTTTT.

This chain joins TRBV5-6 and TRBJ2-7; maybe TRBD2 (6 bases). V lost 4 bases, J lost 2 bases, and 13 bases lay in between. Germline loops: CDR1 SGHDT, CDR2 YYEEEE. The length of the CDR3 is 14 residues. In DNA form, the CDR3 reads TGTGCCAGCAGCCCCCGGGACTTAGCCTACGAGCAGTACTTC. Encoded protein: CASSPRDLAYEQYF.

The chain employs TRBV29-1 and TRBJ1-5; D remains ambiguous. The CDR3 contains 11 residues. V was clipped by 6 bases and J by 1 base, with 4 bases between them. The V gene's germline CDR1 is SQVTM and CDR2 ANQGSEA. In nucleotides, the CDR3 is TGCAGCGTATGGAGCAATCAGCCCCAGCATTTT. The encoded protein is CSVWSNQPQHF.

V gene TRBV9 combines with J gene TRBJ2-3; 10 bases map to TRBD2. The CDR3 extends over 15 amino acids. Trimming removed 4 bases from V and 4 bases from J; junction bases left unmatched: 6. Looked up from germline, CDR1 is SGDLS and CDR2 is YYNGEE. The CDR3: CASSTSGRAADTQYF. As DNA, the CDR3 is TGTGCCAGCAGCACCAGCGGGAGGGCTGCAGATACGCAGTATTTT.

The V and J genes are TRBV4-1 and TRBJ1-1, with D possibly being TRBD1 (6 bases). The CDR3 is 15 amino acids. Germline-derived CDR1 and CDR2 are MGHRA and YSYEKL. Deletions cut 2 bases from V and 1 base from J, with 11 bases between. CDR3 in amino acids: CASSQKTGSNTEAFF. In DNA form, the CDR3 reads TGCGCCAGCAGCCAAAAGACAGGTTCGAACACTGAAGCTTTCTTT.

The chain employs TRBV5-1 and TRBJ2-1, with D tentatively TRBD1 (5 bases). Germline values: CDR1 SGHRS, CDR2 YFSETQ. Trimming removed 6 bases at V and 5 bases at J, with 27 bases between. This CDR3 spans 18 amino acids. Written as DNA, the CDR3 is TGCGCCAGCACCGACAGTACTGTGGGGTTAGGCCTGAACAATGAGCAGTTCTTC. Protein: CASTDSTVGLGLNNEQFF.

A single count supports this clone. The V call is TRBV5-1, the J call TRBJ2-7, with 12 nucleotides matching TRBD1. Germline lookup yields CDR1 SGHRS and CDR2 YFSETQ. V shed 4 bases, J shed 5 bases, and the junction held 7 bases outside the gene matches. The CDR3 is 15 amino acids. This chain's CDR3 is CASSPGQGAFHEQYF. DNA for the CDR3: TGCGCCAGCAGCCCGGGACAGGGGGCTTTCCACGAGCAGTACTTC. Together with reference TRBV5-1 and TRBJ2-7, the CDR3 gives the full variable domain: KAGVTQTPRYLIKTRGQQVTLSCSPISGHRSVSWYQQTPGQGLQFLFEYFSETQRNKGNFPGRFSGRQFSNSRSEMNVSTLELGDSALYLCASSPGQGAFHEQYFGPGTRLTVT.

The V call is TRBV2, the J call TRBJ2-5; 13 nucleotides agree with TRBD2. CDR1 and CDR2 (germline): SNHLY, FYNNEI. With V trimmed by 6 bases and J by 5 bases, 6 bases remained unmatched. This CDR3 contains 15 residues. The CDR3 sequence: CASRFGLAGVETQYF. The CDR3 DNA is TGTGCCAGCAGGTTCGGACTAGCGGGAGTGGAGACCCAGTACTTC.